This T cell receptor beta chain originates from a study of blood T cells in healthy people across ages. Points from the study as a whole: The CMV status of each donor remained undetermined, and this could have confounded shifts in expanded clonotypes.

Germline assignment: CDR1 MNHEY and CDR2 SVGEGT. V was pared by 7 bases and J by 2 bases, with 12 bases between. The CDR3 covers 13 residues. Points on this clonotype: Its antigen is as yet unknown.

Primed by a sample-barcoded 5' primer and a J-beta primer mix, a second PCR proceeded for 7 to 11 cycles. TCRdb passed the 5' RACE reads through MiXCR, listing each CDR3 protein once. The sample includes hundreds of thousands of distinct CDR3 sequences, 45% to 70% of them seen just once. The genes are TRBV6-2 or TRBV6-3 and TRBJ2-7; D is possibly TRBD1 (5 bases). The source of this sequence is a man aged 35-49 years in good health. Sample: blood. This CDR3 reads CASNPQGTYEQYF. Here the CDR3 DNA reads TGTGCCAGCAACCCCCAGGGAACCTACGAGCAGTACTTC.